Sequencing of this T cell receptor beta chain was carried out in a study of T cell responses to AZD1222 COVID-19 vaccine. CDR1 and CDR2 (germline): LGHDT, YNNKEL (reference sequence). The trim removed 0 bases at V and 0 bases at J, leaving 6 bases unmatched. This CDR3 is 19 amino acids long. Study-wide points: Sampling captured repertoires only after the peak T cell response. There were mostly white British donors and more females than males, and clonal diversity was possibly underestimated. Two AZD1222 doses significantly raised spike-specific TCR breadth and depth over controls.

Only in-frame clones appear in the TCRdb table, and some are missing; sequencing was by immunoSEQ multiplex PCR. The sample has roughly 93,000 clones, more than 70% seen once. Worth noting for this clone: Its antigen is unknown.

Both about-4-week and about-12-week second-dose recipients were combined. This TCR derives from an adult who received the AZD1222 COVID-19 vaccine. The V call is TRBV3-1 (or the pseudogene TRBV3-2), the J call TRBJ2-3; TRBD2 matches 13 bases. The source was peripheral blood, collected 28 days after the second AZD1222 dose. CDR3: CASSQDPGLAGASTDTQYF. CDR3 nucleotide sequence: TGTGCCAGCAGCCAAGATCCAGGACTAGCGGGAGCTAGCACAGATACGCAGTATTTT.